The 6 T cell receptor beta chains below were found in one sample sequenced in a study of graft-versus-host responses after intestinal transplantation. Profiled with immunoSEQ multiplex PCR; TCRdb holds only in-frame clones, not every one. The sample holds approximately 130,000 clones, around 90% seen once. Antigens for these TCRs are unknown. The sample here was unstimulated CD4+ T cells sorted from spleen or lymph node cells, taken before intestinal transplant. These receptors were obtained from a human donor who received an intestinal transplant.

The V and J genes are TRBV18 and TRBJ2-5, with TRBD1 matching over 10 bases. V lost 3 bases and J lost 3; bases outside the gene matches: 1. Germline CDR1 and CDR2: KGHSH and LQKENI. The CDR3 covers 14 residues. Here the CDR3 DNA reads TGTGCCAGCTCACCTGGGACAGGGGAAGAGACCCAGTACTTC. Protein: CASSPGTGEETQYF.

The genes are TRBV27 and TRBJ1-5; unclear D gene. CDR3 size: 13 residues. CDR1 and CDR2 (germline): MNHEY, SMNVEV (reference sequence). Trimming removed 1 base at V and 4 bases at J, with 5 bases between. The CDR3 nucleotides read TGTGCCAGCAGTTTATTAGGGAATCAGCCCCAGCATTTT. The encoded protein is CASSLLGNQPQHF.

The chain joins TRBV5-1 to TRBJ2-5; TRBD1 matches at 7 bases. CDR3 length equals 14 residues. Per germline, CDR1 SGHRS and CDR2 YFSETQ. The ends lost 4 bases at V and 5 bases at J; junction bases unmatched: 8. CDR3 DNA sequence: TGCGCCAGCAGCGAGACAGGGTTTACGGAGACCCAGTACTTC. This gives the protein CASSETGFTETQYF.

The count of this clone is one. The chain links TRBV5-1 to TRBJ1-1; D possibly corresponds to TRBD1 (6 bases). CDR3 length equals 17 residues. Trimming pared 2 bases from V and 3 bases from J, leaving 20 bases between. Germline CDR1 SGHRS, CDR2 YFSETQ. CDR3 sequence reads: CASSFISSGGTHTEAFF. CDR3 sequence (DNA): TGCGCCAGCAGCTTTATCTCATCCGGGGGGACACACACTGAAGCTTTCTTT.

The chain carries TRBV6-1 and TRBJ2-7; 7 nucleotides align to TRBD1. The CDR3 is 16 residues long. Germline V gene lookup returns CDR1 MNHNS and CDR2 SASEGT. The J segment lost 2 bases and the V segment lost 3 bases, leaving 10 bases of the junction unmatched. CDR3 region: CASSDIYRGFTYEQYF. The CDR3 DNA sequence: TGTGCCAGCAGTGACATTTACAGGGGTTTTACCTACGAGCAGTACTTC.

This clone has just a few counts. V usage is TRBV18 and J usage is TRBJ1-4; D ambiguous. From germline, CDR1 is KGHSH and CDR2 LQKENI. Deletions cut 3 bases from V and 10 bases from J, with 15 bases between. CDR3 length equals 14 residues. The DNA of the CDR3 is TGTGCCAGCTCACCGGCAGATAAGGTTGGAAAACTGTTTTTT. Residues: CASSPADKVGKLFF.